One sample yielded the 20 T cell receptor beta chains listed below, sequenced in a study of T cell repertoires in cytomegalovirus infection. TCRdb redid the calling of the reads with MiXCR, one entry per CDR3 protein. The table includes approximately 250,000 distinct CDR3 sequences, 10% to 15% detected once. The sample consisted of PBMCs. The receptors come from a human donor in good health (CMV status not recorded). Some clones in this sample may be carry-over from other donors' samples.

This clonotype was counted ten times or more. The CDR3 DNA is TGTGCCAGCAGCCCTAGCGGGGCTAGCACAGATACGCAGTATTTT. This encodes CASSPSGASTDTQYF. The chain joins TRBV7-7 to TRBJ2-3; the match to TRBD2 covers 9 bases. The trim removed 5 bases at V and 0 bases at J, leaving 3 bases unmatched. The CDR3 spans 15 residues. Germline V gene lookup returns CDR1 SSHAT and CDR2 FNYEAQ (reference sequence).

This clonotype has ten or more counts. The chain has TRBV7-2 and TRBJ2-4, with D maybe TRBD2 (5 bases). The CDR3 has 15 amino acids. CDR1 and CDR2 (germline): SGHTA, FQGNSA. The V gene lost 0 bases and the J gene lost 4 bases, with 10 bases spanning the gap. The CDR3 sequence: CASSLAWTGKNIQYF. The CDR3 DNA reads as TGTGCCAGCAGCTTAGCCTGGACGGGGAAAAACATTCAGTACTTC.

This clonotype was counted a few times. This chain uses TRBV19 with TRBJ1-4; D is undetermined. Trimming took off 1 base at V and 8 bases at J, with 11 bases between the two ends. Germline assignment: CDR1 LNHDA and CDR2 SQIVND (reference sequence). This CDR3 comprises 14 residues. The DNA of the CDR3 is TGTGCCAGTAGTATAGTCCTCCGGAAGGAAAAACTGTTTTTT. Protein sequence: CASSIVLRKEKLFF.

The J gene is TRBJ1-1, the V gene TRBV5-5; D is unclear. The CDR3 is 16 residues long. Trimming pared 3 bases from V and 6 bases from J, leaving 21 bases between. Germline V gene data show CDR1 as SGHKS and CDR2 as YYEKEE (reference sequence). The CDR3 nucleotides read TGTGCCAGCAGCTCAACCGGGCTTCTTACCGTCGCTGAAGCTTTCTTT. Its protein product is CASSSTGLLTVAEAFF.

In its sample, this clonotype was seen a few times. V is TRBV7-2 and J is TRBJ2-1, with 12 bases fitting TRBD2. J gave up 2 bases and V 5 bases, and 16 bases lay outside the gene matches. The germline V gene encodes CDR1 SGHTA and CDR2 FQGNSA. The CDR3 is 20 amino acids. The CDR3 DNA sequence: TGTGCCAGCAGCGTGCGGGGGGGGCTAGCGGGAGGGGGGGCCTACAATGAGCAGTTCTTC. Translated, it gives CASSVRGGLAGGGAYNEQFF. Full variable domain (remainder filled in from reference TRBV7-2 and TRBJ2-1): GAGVSQSPSNKVTEKGKDVELRCDPISGHTALYWYRQSLGQGLEFLIYFQGNSAPDKSGLPSDRFSAERTGGSVSTLTIQRTQQEDSAVYLCASSVRGGLAGGGAYNEQFFGPGTRLTVL.

The V and J genes are TRBV28 and TRBJ1-2; D is undetermined. This CDR3 contains 15 residues. V lost 6 bases and J lost 0, with 14 bases in between. Germline CDR1 and CDR2: MDHEN and SYDVKM. The CDR3 here is CASRTGGGANYGYTF. CDR3 nucleotides: TGTGCCAGCAGAACCGGAGGTGGAGCTAACTATGGCTACACCTTC.

There are a few counts of this clonotype. The chain combines TRBV14 with TRBJ1-4, with D perhaps matching TRBD1 (6 bases). The CDR3 is 15 residues long. Per the germline V gene, CDR1 is SGHDN and CDR2 is FVKESK. The germline V and J ends were trimmed by 6 bases and 5 bases, with 16 bases remaining between them. CDR3 bases: TGTGCCAGCAGATCCACAAGGCAGGGGAATGAAAAACTGTTTTTT. The encoded protein is CASRSTRQGNEKLFF.

This clonotype was seen ten or more times. CDR3 loop: CASSSGGLTGAFF. CDR3 DNA sequence: TGTGCCAGCAGCTCGGGAGGGTTAACGGGAGCTTTCTTT. This sequence joins TRBV7-2 and TRBJ1-1, with D unresolved. Trimming left V 4 bases short and J 10 bases short, with 16 bases between. Per germline, CDR1 SGHTA and CDR2 FQGNSA. The CDR3 is 13 amino acids.

The rearrangement uses TRBV25-1 and TRBJ1-2, with TRBD1 identical over 8 bases. The CDR3 covers 15 residues. V lost 2 bases to trimming and J lost 6 bases; unmatched junction nucleotides: 8. Germline CDR1 is MGHDK and CDR2 is SYGVNS. The CDR3 loop reads CASSEADRASNGYTF. The CDR3 bases are TGTGCCAGCAGTGAAGCGGACAGGGCATCAAATGGCTACACCTTC.

This chain uses TRBV19 with TRBJ1-5, with 7 bases identical to TRBD1. This CDR3 region has 12 residues. Germline values: CDR1 LNHDA, CDR2 SQIVND (reference sequence). V lost 5 bases to trimming and J lost 10 bases; unmatched junction nucleotides: 5. CDR3 coding DNA: TGTGCCAGTAGTCCAGGGGGAGAACCCCAGCATTTT. Residues: CASSPGGEPQHF.

This clonotype was found many times. V gene TRBV6-2 or TRBV6-3 combines with J gene TRBJ2-1; 13 bases fit TRBD2. J lost 4 bases, V lost 2 bases, and 17 bases had no gene match. Germline V lookup: CDR1 MNHEY, CDR2 SVGEGT. The CDR3 length is 21 residues. The CDR3: CASSYTQPGTSGNTAYNEQFF. The DNA of the CDR3 is TGTGCCAGCAGTTACACCCAACCCGGGACTAGCGGGAATACTGCGTACAATGAGCAGTTCTTC.

The rearrangement uses TRBV5-1 and TRBJ1-4, with D possibly being TRBD1 (5 bases). The CDR3 consists of 15 residues. The germline gives CDR1 SGHRS, CDR2 YFSETQ. V was pared by 3 bases and J by 3 bases, with 12 bases between. The CDR3 nucleotides are TGCGCCAGCAGCTCCCAGGGAATAGCTAATGAAAAACTGTTTTTT. Its protein is CASSSQGIANEKLFF. Drawing the rest from reference TRBV5-1 and TRBJ1-4, the complete variable domain is KAGVTQTPRYLIKTRGQQVTLSCSPISGHRSVSWYQQTPGQGLQFLFEYFSETQRNKGNFPGRFSGRQFSNSRSEMNVSTLELGDSALYLCASSSQGIANEKLFFGSGTQLSVL.

In this sample, this clonotype turned up a few times. The rearrangement links TRBV14 to TRBJ2-1, with unresolved D. V shed 0 bases and J shed 4 bases, with 7 bases lying between them. Germline-derived CDR1 and CDR2 are SGHDN and FVKESK. There are 14 residues in the CDR3. As DNA, the CDR3 is TGTGCCAGCAGCCAAGAAAACGGATACAATGAGCAGTTCTTC. This codes for CASSQENGYNEQFF.

This clonotype showed up many times. CDR3 DNA sequence: TGTGCCAGCAGCGGATTGCGGCTAGCGGGAGAAGGGGCCAAAAACATTCAGTACTTC. Amino acids: CASSGLRLAGEGAKNIQYF. V is TRBV11-2 and J is TRBJ2-4, with 10 bases aligning to TRBD2. Germline CDR1 and CDR2: SGHAT and FQNNGV. CDR3 length: 19 residues. Germline trimming cut 5 bases from V and 1 base from J; bases unmatched to any gene: 14. Filled out from reference TRBV11-2 and TRBJ2-4, the complete variable domain reads EAGVAQSPRYKIIEKRQSVAFWCNPISGHATLYWYQQILGQGPKLLIQFQNNGVVDDSQLPKDRFSAERLKGVDSTLKIQPAKLEDSAVYLCASSGLRLAGEGAKNIQYFGAGTRLSVL.

This clonotype was counted only a few times. A much larger clone differs from this one at a single base, so this may be a read error. This chain connects TRBV29-1 to TRBJ1-1; 7 bases are a match to TRBD1. The CDR3 is made up of 12 amino acids. J gave up 1 base and V 6 bases, and 2 bases lay outside the gene matches. Germline V gives CDR1 SQVTM, CDR2 ANQGSEA. CDR3 residues: CSVRQGNTEAFF. CDR3 coding DNA: TGCAGCGTCAGACAGGGGAACACTGAAGCTTTCTTT.

This clonotype appeared a few times. This sequence joins TRBV2 and TRBJ1-1; D is undetermined. Germline V gives CDR1 SNHLY, CDR2 FYNNEI. CDR3 length equals 14 residues. Trimming removed 1 base at V and 4 bases at J, with 10 bases between. For the CDR3, the DNA is TGTGCCAGCAGTGAAGGTGTAGTCGTCACTGAAGCTTTCTTT. The encoded protein is CASSEGVVVTEAFF.

This clonotype was recorded many times. The chain uses TRBV6-6 and TRBJ2-1; 7 bases agree with TRBD1. The CDR3 has 11 amino acids. V was pared by 4 bases and J by 13 bases, with 4 bases of the junction left unmatched. In germline, CDR1 is MNHNY, CDR2 SVGAGI (reference sequence). The CDR3 here is CASSSNRGQFF. The CDR3 DNA sequence: TGTGCCAGCAGTTCCAACAGGGGTCAGTTCTTC.

The chain links TRBV27 to TRBJ2-7, with D perhaps given as TRBD1 or TRBD2 (5 bases each). The germline V gene encodes CDR1 MNHEY and CDR2 SMNVEV (reference sequence). V lost 5 bases to trimming and J lost 1 base, with 18 bases between them. The CDR3 runs to 16 residues. The CDR3 nucleotides read TGTGCCAGCAGTGGAAATCGGGACGGTGGATCCTACGAGCAGTACTTC. It encodes CASSGNRDGGSYEQYF.

Ten or more counts support this clonotype. The genes are TRBV4-3 and TRBJ1-5; no clear D. The V gene's germline CDR1 is LGHNA and CDR2 YSLEER. V lost 1 base and J lost 9, with 7 bases in between. The CDR3 length is 12 residues. CDR3 sequence: CASSQAGGPQHF. The CDR3 DNA reads TGCGCCAGCAGCCAAGCGGGAGGGCCCCAGCATTTT.

This clonotype was seen a few times. This chain joins TRBV11-3 and TRBJ2-3; no definite D call. Germline CDR1 reads SGHNT; CDR2 reads YENEEA. Deletions cut 1 base from V and 2 bases from J, with 10 bases between. CDR3 length equals 15 residues. CDR3 in amino acids: CASSLVGSNTDTQYF. In DNA form, the CDR3 reads TGTGCCAGCAGCTTAGTTGGTAGCAACACAGATACGCAGTATTTT.